This entry describes one T cell receptor beta chain. Its antigen is still unknown. The sample is drawn from a study of cytomegalovirus exposure and HLA in healthy donors. Study conclusions and caveats: Rarity characterized most TCR sequences, yet some public TCRs appeared in many donors. Cytomegalovirus-associated TCR beta chains were listed, numbering roughly 150.

Produced via immunoSEQ multiplex PCR; TCRdb's table is partial and in-frame only. There are under 200,000 clones in the sample; about 80% occur only once, and 6% to 9% lies in the top ten. This CDR3 spans 15 amino acids. The germline V gene has CDR1 SGHRS and CDR2 YFSETQ. The junction had 6 bases not matched to a gene; V was cut back by 0 bases and J by 4 bases. The TCR sequence derives from a man younger than 35 in good health and CMV-seropositive. Specimen: PBMCs. V and J are TRBV5-1 and TRBJ2-7, with TRBD1 matching over 8 bases. The CDR3 loop reads CASSLEGTGLYEQYF. The CDR3 nucleotides are TGCGCCAGCAGCTTGGAAGGGACAGGCCTATACGAGCAGTACTTC.